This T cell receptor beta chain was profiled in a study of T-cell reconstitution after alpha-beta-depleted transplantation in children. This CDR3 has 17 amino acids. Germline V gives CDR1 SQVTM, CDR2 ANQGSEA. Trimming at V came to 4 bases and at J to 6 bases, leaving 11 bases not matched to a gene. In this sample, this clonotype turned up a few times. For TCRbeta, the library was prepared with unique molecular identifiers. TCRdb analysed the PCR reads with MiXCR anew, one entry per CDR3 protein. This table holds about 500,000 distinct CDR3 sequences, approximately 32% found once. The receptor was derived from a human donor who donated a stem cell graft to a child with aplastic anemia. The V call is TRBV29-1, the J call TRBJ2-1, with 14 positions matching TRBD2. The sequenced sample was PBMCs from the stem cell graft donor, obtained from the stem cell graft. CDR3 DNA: TGCAGCGTTGTTGGACTAGCGGGAGGTGGGGGAACCAATGAGCAGTTCTTC. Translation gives CSVVGLAGGGGTNEQFF.